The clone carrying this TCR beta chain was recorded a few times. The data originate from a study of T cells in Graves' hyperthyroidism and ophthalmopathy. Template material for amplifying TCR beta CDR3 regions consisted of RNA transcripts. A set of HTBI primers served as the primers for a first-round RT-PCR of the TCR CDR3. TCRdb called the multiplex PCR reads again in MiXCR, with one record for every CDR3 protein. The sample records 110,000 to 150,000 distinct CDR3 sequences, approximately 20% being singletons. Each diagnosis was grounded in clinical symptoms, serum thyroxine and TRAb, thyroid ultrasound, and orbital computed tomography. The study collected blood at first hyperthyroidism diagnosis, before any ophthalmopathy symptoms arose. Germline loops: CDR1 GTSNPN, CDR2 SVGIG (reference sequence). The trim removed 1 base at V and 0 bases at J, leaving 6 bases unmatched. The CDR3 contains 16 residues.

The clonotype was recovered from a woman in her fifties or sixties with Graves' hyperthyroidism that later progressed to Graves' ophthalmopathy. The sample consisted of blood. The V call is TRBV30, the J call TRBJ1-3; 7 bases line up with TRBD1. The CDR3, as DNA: TGTGCCTGGAGTGATTGGGGGGACAGCTCTGGAAACACCATATATTTT. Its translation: CAWSDWGDSSGNTIYF.